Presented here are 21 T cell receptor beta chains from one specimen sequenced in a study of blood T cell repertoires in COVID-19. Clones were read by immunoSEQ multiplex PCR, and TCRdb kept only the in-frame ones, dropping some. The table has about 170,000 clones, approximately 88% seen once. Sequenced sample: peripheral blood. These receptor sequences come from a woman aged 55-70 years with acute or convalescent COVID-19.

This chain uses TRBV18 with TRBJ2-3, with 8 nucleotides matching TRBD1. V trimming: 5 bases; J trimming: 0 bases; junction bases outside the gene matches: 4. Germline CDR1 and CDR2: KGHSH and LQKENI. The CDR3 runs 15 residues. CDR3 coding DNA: TGTGCCAGCTCAACTCGACAGGGGAGCACAGATACGCAGTATTTT. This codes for CASSTRQGSTDTQYF.

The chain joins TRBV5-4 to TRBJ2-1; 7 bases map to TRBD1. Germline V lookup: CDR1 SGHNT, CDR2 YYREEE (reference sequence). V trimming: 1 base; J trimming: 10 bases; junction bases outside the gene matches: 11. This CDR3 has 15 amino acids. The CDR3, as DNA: TGTGCCAGCAGCTTGTATAACCGACAGGGCGGGGAGCAGTTCTTC. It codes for CASSLYNRQGGEQFF.

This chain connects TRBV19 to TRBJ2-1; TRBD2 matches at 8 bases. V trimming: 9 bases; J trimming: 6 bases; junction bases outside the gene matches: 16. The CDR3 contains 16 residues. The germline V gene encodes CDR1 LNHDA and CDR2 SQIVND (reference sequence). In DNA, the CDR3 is TGTGCCAGCATGGAAGTAGCGGGGCCTCGCGGCAATGAGCAGTTCTTC. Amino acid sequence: CASMEVAGPRGNEQFF.

For the CDR3, the DNA is TGTGCCAGCAGTGAGTACATTGGCCAAGAGACCCAGTACTTC. Encoded protein: CASSEYIGQETQYF. This rearrangement joins TRBV25-1 to TRBJ2-5; no definite D call. V lost 3 bases and J lost 1, with 9 bases in between. CDR1 and CDR2 from the germline V gene are MGHDK and SYGVNS. The CDR3 totals 14 residues.

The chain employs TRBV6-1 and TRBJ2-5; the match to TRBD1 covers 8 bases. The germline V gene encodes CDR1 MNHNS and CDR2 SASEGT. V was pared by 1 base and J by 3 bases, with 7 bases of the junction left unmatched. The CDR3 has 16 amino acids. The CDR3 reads CASSEGWTGKKETQYF. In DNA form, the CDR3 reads TGTGCCAGCAGTGAAGGATGGACAGGGAAAAAAGAGACCCAGTACTTC.

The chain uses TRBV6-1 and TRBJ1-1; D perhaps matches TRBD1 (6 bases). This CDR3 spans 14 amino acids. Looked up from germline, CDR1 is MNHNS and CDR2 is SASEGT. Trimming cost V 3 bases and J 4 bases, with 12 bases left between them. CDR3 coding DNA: TGTGCCAGCAGTGAGACACAGGGTTCCACTGAAGCTTTCTTT. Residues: CASSETQGSTEAFF.

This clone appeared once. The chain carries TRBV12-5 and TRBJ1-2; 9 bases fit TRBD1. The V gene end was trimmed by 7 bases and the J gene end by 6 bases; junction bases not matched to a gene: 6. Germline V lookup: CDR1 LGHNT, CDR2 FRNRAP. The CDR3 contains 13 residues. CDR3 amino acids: CASARDRVHGYTF. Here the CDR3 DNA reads TGTGCTAGTGCCCGGGACAGGGTTCATGGCTACACCTTC.

CDR3 nucleotide sequence: TGTGCCAGCTCAGCCGGGACAAGCTCCTACGAGCAGTACTTC. This translates into CASSAGTSSYEQYF. This chain joins TRBV18 and TRBJ2-7, with D tentatively TRBD1 (6 bases). V lost 5 bases and J 0 bases, leaving 11 bases between the germline ends. In germline, CDR1 is KGHSH, CDR2 LQKENI. CDR3 length: 14 residues. Complete variable domain (other parts from reference TRBV18 and TRBJ2-7): NAGVMQNPRHLVRRRGQEARLRCSPMKGHSHVYWYRQLPEEGLKFMVYLQKENIIDESGMPKERFSAEFPKEGPSILRIQQVVRGDSAAYFCASSAGTSSYEQYFGPGTRLTVT.

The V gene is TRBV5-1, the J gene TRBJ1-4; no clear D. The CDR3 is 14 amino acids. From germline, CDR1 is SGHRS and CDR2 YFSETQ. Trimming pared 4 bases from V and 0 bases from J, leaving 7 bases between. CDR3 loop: CASSIGATNEKLFF. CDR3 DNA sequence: TGCGCCAGCAGCATCGGGGCAACTAATGAAAAACTGTTTTTT. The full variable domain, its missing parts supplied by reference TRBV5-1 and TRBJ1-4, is KAGVTQTPRYLIKTRGQQVTLSCSPISGHRSVSWYQQTPGQGLQFLFEYFSETQRNKGNFPGRFSGRQFSNSRSEMNVSTLELGDSALYLCASSIGATNEKLFFGSGTQLSVL.

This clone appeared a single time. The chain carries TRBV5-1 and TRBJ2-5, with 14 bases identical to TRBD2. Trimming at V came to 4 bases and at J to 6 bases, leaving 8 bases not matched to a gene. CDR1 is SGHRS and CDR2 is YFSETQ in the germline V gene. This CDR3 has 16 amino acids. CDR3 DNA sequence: TGCGCCAGCAGCCTGGGGACTAGCGGGGGTCAACAGACCCAGTACTTC. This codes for CASSLGTSGGQQTQYF. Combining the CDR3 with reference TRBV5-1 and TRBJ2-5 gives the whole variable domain KAGVTQTPRYLIKTRGQQVTLSCSPISGHRSVSWYQQTPGQGLQFLFEYFSETQRNKGNFPGRFSGRQFSNSRSEMNVSTLELGDSALYLCASSLGTSGGQQTQYFGPGTRLLVL.

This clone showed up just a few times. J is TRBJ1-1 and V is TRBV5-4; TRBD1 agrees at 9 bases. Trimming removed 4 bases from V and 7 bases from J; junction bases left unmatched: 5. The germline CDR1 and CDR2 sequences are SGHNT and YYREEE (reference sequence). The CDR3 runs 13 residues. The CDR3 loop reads CASSDGTGIEAFF. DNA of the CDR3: TGTGCCAGCAGCGACGGGACAGGGATTGAAGCTTTCTTT.

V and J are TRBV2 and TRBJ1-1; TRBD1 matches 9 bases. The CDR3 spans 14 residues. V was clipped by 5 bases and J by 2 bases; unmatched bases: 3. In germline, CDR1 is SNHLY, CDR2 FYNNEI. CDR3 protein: CASSMTGGNTEAFF. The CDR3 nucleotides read TGTGCCAGCAGTATGACAGGGGGAAACACTGAAGCTTTCTTT.

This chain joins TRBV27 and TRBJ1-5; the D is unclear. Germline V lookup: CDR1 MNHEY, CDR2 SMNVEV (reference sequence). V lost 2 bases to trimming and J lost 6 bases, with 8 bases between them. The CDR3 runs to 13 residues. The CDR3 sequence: CASSLRVSQPQHF. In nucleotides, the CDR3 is TGTGCCAGCAGTTTACGAGTTAGTCAGCCCCAGCATTTT.

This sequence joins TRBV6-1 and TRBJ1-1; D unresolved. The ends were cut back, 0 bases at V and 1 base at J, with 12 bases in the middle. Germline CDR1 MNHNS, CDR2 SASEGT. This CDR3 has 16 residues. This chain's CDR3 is CASSEARSAGNTEAFF. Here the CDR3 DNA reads TGTGCCAGCAGTGAAGCGCGATCGGCGGGGAACACTGAAGCTTTCTTT.

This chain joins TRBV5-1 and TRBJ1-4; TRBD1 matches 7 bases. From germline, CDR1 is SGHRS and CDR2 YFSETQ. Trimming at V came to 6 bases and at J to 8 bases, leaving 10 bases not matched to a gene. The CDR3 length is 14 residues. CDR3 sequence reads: CASKTGVISEKLFF. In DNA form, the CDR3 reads TGCGCCAGCAAAACAGGGGTTATAAGCGAAAAACTGTTTTTT.

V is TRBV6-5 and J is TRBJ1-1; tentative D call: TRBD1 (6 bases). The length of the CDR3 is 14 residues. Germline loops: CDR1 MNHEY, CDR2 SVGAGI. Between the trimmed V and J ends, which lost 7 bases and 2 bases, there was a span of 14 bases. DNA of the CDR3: TGTGCCAGCACCTCCCCAGGGGCTAACACTGAAGCTTTCTTT. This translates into CASTSPGANTEAFF.

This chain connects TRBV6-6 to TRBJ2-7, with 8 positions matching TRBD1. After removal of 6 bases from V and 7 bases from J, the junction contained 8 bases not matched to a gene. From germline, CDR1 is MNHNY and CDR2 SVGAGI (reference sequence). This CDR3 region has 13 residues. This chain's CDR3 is CASRLQGVGEQYF. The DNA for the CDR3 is TGTGCCAGCAGGTTACAGGGGGTCGGGGAGCAGTACTTC.

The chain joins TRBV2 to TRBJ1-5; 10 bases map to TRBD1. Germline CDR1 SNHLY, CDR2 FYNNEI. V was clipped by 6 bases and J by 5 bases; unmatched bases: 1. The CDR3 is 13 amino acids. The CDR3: CASRTGGDQPQHF. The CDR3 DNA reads TGTGCCAGCAGGACAGGGGGCGATCAGCCCCAGCATTTT.

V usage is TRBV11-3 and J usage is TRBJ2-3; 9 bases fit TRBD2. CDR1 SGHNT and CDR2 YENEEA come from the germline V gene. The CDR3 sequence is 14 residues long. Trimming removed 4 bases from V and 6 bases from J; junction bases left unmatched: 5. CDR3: CASSSRTSGDTQYF. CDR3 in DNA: TGTGCCAGCAGCTCAAGAACTAGCGGGGATACGCAGTATTTT. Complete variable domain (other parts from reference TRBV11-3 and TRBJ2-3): EAGVVQSPRYKIIEKKQPVAFWCNPISGHNTLYWYLQNLGQGPELLIRYENEEAVDDSQLPKDRFSAERLKGVDSTLKIQPAELGDSAVYLCASSSRTSGDTQYFGPGTRLTVL.

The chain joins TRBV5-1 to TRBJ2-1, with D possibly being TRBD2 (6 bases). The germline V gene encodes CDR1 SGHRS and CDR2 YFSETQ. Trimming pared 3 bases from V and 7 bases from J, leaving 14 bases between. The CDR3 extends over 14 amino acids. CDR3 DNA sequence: TGCGCCAGCAGCTGGGGGGTGCCAGCAAATGAGCAGTTCTTC. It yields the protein CASSWGVPANEQFF.

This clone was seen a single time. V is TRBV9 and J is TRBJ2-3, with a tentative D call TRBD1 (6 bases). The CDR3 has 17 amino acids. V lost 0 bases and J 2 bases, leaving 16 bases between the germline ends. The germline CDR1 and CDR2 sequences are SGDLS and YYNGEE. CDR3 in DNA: TGTGCCAGCAGCGTAGAAGGGGGAACTTCCAACACAGATACGCAGTATTTT. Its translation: CASSVEGGTSNTDTQYF.